The 20 T cell receptor beta chains listed next were all sequenced from one sample in a study of blood T cell repertoires in COVID-19. This table comes from immunoSEQ multiplex PCR, and its TCRdb copy is limited to in-frame clones, with some not included. Of about 180,000 clones listed, over 60% are singletons. The sample consisted of peripheral blood. The receptors derive from a woman aged 70-85 years with acute or convalescent COVID-19.

V and J are TRBV4-1 and TRBJ1-1; D not certain. CDR1 is MGHRA and CDR2 is YSYEKL in the germline V gene. CDR3 length equals 14 residues. V was shortened by 11 bases and J by 1 base, with 17 bases between the two germline ends. CDR3: CACCQLDWNTEAFF. The DNA of the CDR3 is TGCGCCTGCTGCCAACTCGACTGGAACACTGAAGCTTTCTTT.

The chain is built from TRBV2 and TRBJ2-2; 10 nucleotides align to TRBD1. Trimming took 3 bases from V and 7 from J; bases not matched to a gene: 17. CDR1 is SNHLY, CDR2 FYNNEI, per germline. The CDR3 runs 19 residues. The CDR3 bases are TGTGCCAGCAGTGATCGAAGGCCTGACAGGGGGCGTCGAATCGGGGAGCTGTTTTTT. It specifies CASSDRRPDRGRRIGELFF.

V is TRBV7-2 and J is TRBJ2-5, with D perhaps TRBD2 (5 bases). V dropped 6 bases and J dropped 3 bases, with 14 bases sitting between them. The V gene's germline CDR1 is SGHTA and CDR2 FQGNSA. This CDR3 spans 14 amino acids. CDR3: CASSWGWGEETQYF. CDR3 bases: TGTGCCAGCAGTTGGGGTTGGGGAGAAGAGACCCAGTACTTC.

V is TRBV13 and J is TRBJ2-7; D might be TRBD2 (5 bases). V dropped 1 base and J dropped 6 bases, with 13 bases sitting between them. The CDR3 sequence is 14 residues long. Germline V CDR1 and CDR2: PRHDT, FYEKMQ (reference sequence). CDR3 in amino acids: CASSLDFPGSEQYF. CDR3 sequence (DNA): TGTGCCAGCAGCTTAGACTTCCCGGGGTCCGAGCAGTACTTC.

This clone appeared once. The V gene is TRBV2, the J gene TRBJ2-1; 12 bases match TRBD2. Trimming took 5 bases from V and 7 from J; bases not matched to a gene: 15. This CDR3 region has 18 residues. Per the germline V gene, CDR1 is SNHLY and CDR2 is FYNNEI. The CDR3 DNA reads as TGTGCCAGCAGTCCAGTTCCCCGACTAGCGGGAGTTGCGAATGAGCAGTTCTTC. Residues: CASSPVPRLAGVANEQFF.

This clone appeared a few times. This chain joins TRBV2 and TRBJ1-5, with TRBD1 matching 7 bases. The CDR3 has 14 residues. The ends lost 3 bases at V and 5 bases at J; junction bases unmatched: 4. CDR1 and CDR2 from the germline V gene are SNHLY and FYNNEI. CDR3 nucleotides: TGTGCCAGCAGTGAGGGGACAGATCATCAGCCCCAGCATTTT. Translation: CASSEGTDHQPQHF.

V gene TRBV5-1 combines with J gene TRBJ2-3; no definite D call. The CDR3 has 15 amino acids. Per germline, CDR1 SGHRS and CDR2 YFSETQ. V shed 1 base and J shed 0 bases, with 9 bases lying between them. The chain's CDR3 is CASSLLGKSTDTQYF. The CDR3, as DNA: TGCGCCAGCAGCTTGTTGGGCAAAAGCACAGATACGCAGTATTTT.

The rearrangement links TRBV29-1 to TRBJ1-2; TRBD1 aligns across 7 bases. The CDR3 has 13 amino acids. J was trimmed by 4 bases and V by 6 bases; bases with no gene match: 8. Germline CDR1 SQVTM, CDR2 ANQGSEA. This CDR3 reads CSVLRGGSYGYTF. CDR3 nucleotides: TGCAGCGTGCTACGAGGGGGCAGCTATGGCTACACCTTC.

The CDR3 loop is CASSLPYNQPQHF. The CDR3 DNA follows: TGCGCCAGCAGTCTCCCCTACAATCAGCCCCAGCATTTT. The chain carries TRBV23-1 and TRBJ1-5; D remains ambiguous. TRBV23-1 is sorted into the ORF group, with uncertain function. Trimming shortened V by 4 bases and J by 3 bases, and 7 bases separated the two germline ends. CDR3 size: 13 residues.

The rearrangement links TRBV5-1 to TRBJ2-1, with TRBD2 matching over 9 bases. The V gene end was trimmed by 0 bases and the J gene end by 10 bases; junction bases not matched to a gene: 2. The CDR3 loop spans 13 amino acids. The germline gives CDR1 SGHRS, CDR2 YFSETQ. CDR3 protein: CASSLVAGAEQFF. As DNA, the CDR3 is TGCGCCAGCAGCTTGGTAGCGGGAGCAGAGCAGTTCTTC. Based on the CDR3 plus reference TRBV5-1 and TRBJ2-1, the full variable domain is KAGVTQTPRYLIKTRGQQVTLSCSPISGHRSVSWYQQTPGQGLQFLFEYFSETQRNKGNFPGRFSGRQFSNSRSEMNVSTLELGDSALYLCASSLVAGAEQFFGPGTRLTVL.

V usage is TRBV21-1 and J usage is TRBJ1-5. TRBV21-1 is flagged as a pseudogene. The CDR3 extends over 21 amino acids. The CDR3 DNA reads as TGTGCCAGCATCGTACTAGGGAGGGGAAGACTACCCTCCCGTAGCAATCAGCCCCAGCATTTT. The encoded protein is CASIVLGRGRLPSRSNQPQHF.

The chain links TRBV6-6 to TRBJ2-3; possible D gene TRBD1, 5 bases. Germline V lookup: CDR1 MNHNY, CDR2 SVGAGI (reference sequence). The CDR3 consists of 15 residues. V was cut by 7 bases and J by 0 bases, with 14 bases left in between. The CDR3 region is CASTLRTLSTDTQYF. CDR3 DNA sequence: TGTGCCAGCACCCTCAGGACACTCAGCACAGATACGCAGTATTTT.

The rearrangement uses TRBV5-4 and TRBJ2-3; TRBD2 agrees at 8 bases. V shed 1 base, J shed 6 bases, and the junction held 7 bases outside the gene matches. The CDR3 has 15 amino acids. Germline lookup yields CDR1 SGHNT and CDR2 YYREEE (reference sequence). The CDR3 loop reads CASSLLEREKDTQYF. The CDR3 DNA reads TGTGCCAGCAGCTTGCTGGAGCGGGAGAAGGATACGCAGTATTTT.

This clone was observed a few times. The chain carries TRBV13 and TRBJ2-7, with 12 bases aligning to TRBD2. The CDR3 totals 14 residues. Germline CDR1 PRHDT, CDR2 FYEKMQ (reference sequence). J gave up 5 bases and V 4 bases, and 3 bases lay outside the gene matches. The CDR3 sequence is CASSSRLAGDEQYF. CDR3 in DNA: TGTGCCAGCAGCTCCAGACTAGCGGGAGACGAGCAGTACTTC.

The genes are TRBV5-1 and TRBJ2-1; 9 bases align to TRBD2. The germline V gene has CDR1 SGHRS and CDR2 YFSETQ. Trimming at V came to 3 bases and at J to 3 bases, leaving 4 bases not matched to a gene. The CDR3 contains 15 residues. In DNA form, the CDR3 reads TGCGCCAGCAGCTCTCAGCGGGGGGACTACAATGAGCAGTTCTTC. It encodes CASSSQRGDYNEQFF.

This sequence joins TRBV5-1 and TRBJ2-7; tentatively, D is TRBD1 (6 bases). Germline assignment: CDR1 SGHRS and CDR2 YFSETQ. This CDR3 spans 12 amino acids. Between the trimmed V and J ends, which lost 2 bases and 6 bases, there was a span of 9 bases. The CDR3 is CASSLQGSEQYF. In DNA form, the CDR3 reads TGCGCCAGCAGCTTACAGGGTAGCGAGCAGTACTTC.

The rearrangement links TRBV7-3 to TRBJ1-6; D may be TRBD1 (6 bases). Germline V gives CDR1 SGHTA, CDR2 FQGTGA. This CDR3 spans 13 amino acids. The V end was cut by 4 bases, the J end by 14 bases, with 15 bases between. The CDR3 here is CASSSGPQGSLHF. The DNA of the CDR3 is TGTGCCAGCAGCTCAGGACCGCAGGGGTCCCTCCACTTT.

The V call is TRBV30, the J call TRBJ2-1; tentative D call: TRBD1 (6 bases). CDR1 is GTSNPN and CDR2 is SVGIG in the germline V gene (reference sequence). The CDR3 is 19 amino acids. Trimming stripped 4 bases from V and 7 bases from J, with 32 bases between. The DNA of the CDR3 is TGTGCCTGGAAAGTTCTAGAGGTACTGCCGGGACATACATGTAATGAGCAGTTCTTC. It is translated as CAWKVLEVLPGHTCNEQFF.

This clone has only one observation. The rearrangement uses TRBV6-5 and TRBJ2-7, with D perhaps matching TRBD2 (6 bases). Germline CDR1 reads MNHEY; CDR2 reads SVGAGI. This CDR3 comprises 13 residues. V was trimmed by 8 bases and J by 5 bases, leaving 16 bases between them. The CDR3 sequence is CASQVPGRHEQYF. The CDR3 DNA is TGTGCCAGCCAGGTTCCAGGGAGGCACGAGCAGTACTTC.

The rearrangement uses TRBV19 and TRBJ2-5; 7 bases align to TRBD2. V dropped 3 bases and J dropped 2; count of bases not matched to a gene: 6. Germline V lookup: CDR1 LNHDA, CDR2 SQIVND (reference sequence). The CDR3 has 15 residues. The chain's CDR3 is CASSILVGGQETQYF. The CDR3 nucleotides read TGTGCCAGTAGTATCTTGGTCGGGGGGCAAGAGACCCAGTACTTC.